What follows describes a single T cell receptor beta chain. The entry originates in a study of cytomegalovirus exposure and HLA in healthy donors. This CDR3 region has 14 residues. V gave up 4 bases and J gave up 3 bases, with 14 bases separating them. Germline lookup yields CDR1 SGDLS and CDR2 YYNGEE. The PCR employed 60 Vbeta primers together with 13 Jbeta primers. The repertoire was sequenced with immunoSEQ multiplex PCR; TCRdb's copy has only in-frame clones and lacks some. The sample carries about 200,000 clones, over 60% recorded once. The sequencing sample was made of PBMCs. The rearrangement joins TRBV9 to TRBJ2-7, with D maybe TRBD2 (6 bases). The sequence came from a man aged 18 to 35 in good health and CMV-seronegative. The CDR3 sequence: CASSPREEGYEQYF. In nucleotides, the CDR3 is TGTGCCAGCAGCCCTCGCGAGGAGGGCTACGAGCAGTACTTC.